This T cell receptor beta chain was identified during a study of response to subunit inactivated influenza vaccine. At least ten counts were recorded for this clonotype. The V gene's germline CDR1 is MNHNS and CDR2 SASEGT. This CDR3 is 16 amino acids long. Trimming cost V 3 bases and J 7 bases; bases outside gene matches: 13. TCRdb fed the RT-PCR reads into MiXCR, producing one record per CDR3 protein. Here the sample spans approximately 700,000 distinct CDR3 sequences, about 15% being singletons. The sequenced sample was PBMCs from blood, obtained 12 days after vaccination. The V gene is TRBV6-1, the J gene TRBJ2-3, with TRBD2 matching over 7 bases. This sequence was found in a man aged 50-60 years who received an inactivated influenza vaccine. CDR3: CASSDAGMGGRNTQYF. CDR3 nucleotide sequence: TGTGCCAGCAGTGACGCAGGGATGGGCGGGAGAAATACGCAGTATTTT.